A single sample gave rise to the 10 T cell receptor beta chains below, sequenced in a study of OX40 agonist ivuxolimab in advanced cancers. Sequencing used immunoSEQ multiplex PCR; TCRdb keeps in-frame clones, though not all of them. In the table there are around 80,000 clones, about 85% of which are singletons. The sample here was CD4+ or CD8+ T cells sorted from blood, taken in a trial of the OX40 agonist ivuxolimab. These receptors were taken from an adult with an advanced solid tumor such as melanoma, head and neck, liver or kidney cancer.

The V and J genes are TRBV5-1 and TRBJ2-5; the D is unclear. The CDR3 totals 14 residues. Trimming pared 4 bases from V and 0 bases from J, leaving 10 bases between. Germline CDR1 reads SGHRS; CDR2 reads YFSETQ. CDR3 sequence (DNA): TGCGCCAGCAGCCTCCGGACGGACCAAGAGACCCAGTACTTC. Translated: CASSLRTDQETQYF.

This sequence joins TRBV7-8 and TRBJ1-2, with D possibly being TRBD1 (5 bases). V lost 2 bases and J 8 bases, leaving 30 bases between the germline ends. The CDR3 totals 19 residues. Per germline, CDR1 SGHVS and CDR2 FQNEAQ. The CDR3 protein is CASSLKFSGPRNSQGGYTF. CDR3 nucleotide sequence: TGTGCCAGCAGCTTAAAATTCTCGGGACCCAGGAACAGCCAAGGAGGCTACACCTTC.

J is TRBJ1-5 and V is TRBV5-8; 9 bases are a match to TRBD1. The CDR3 consists of 15 residues. Unmatched junction bases numbered 8, after V lost 4 bases and J lost 6 bases. CDR1 is SGHTS and CDR2 is YDEGEE in the germline V gene. The CDR3 nucleotides are TGTGCCAGCAGCCCCTACAGGGGGCGGCTTCAGCCCCAGCATTTT. The encoded protein is CASSPYRGRLQPQHF.

The V and J genes are TRBV18 and TRBJ2-3; D perhaps matches TRBD1 (5 bases). Trimming cost V 2 bases and J 2 bases, with 11 bases left between them. Germline assignment: CDR1 KGHSH and CDR2 LQKENI. CDR3 length: 15 amino acids. CDR3: CASSPSRQTTDTQYF. The DNA for the CDR3 is TGTGCCAGCTCACCAAGTCGACAGACCACAGATACGCAGTATTTT.

The genes are TRBV7-2 and TRBJ2-1, with D hard to call. Trimming cost V 7 bases and J 0 bases, with 16 bases left between them. CDR1 is SGHTA and CDR2 is FQGNSA in the germline V gene. The CDR3 length is 16 residues. CDR3 amino acids: CASTPESWSSYNEQFF. As DNA, the CDR3 is TGTGCCAGCACCCCTGAATCTTGGAGCTCCTACAATGAGCAGTTCTTC.

The count of this clone is one. The chain's CDR3 is CASSYRGQGNYGYTF. Written as DNA, the CDR3 is TGTGCCAGCAGTTACCGGGGACAGGGGAACTATGGCTACACCTTC. The chain combines TRBV6-5 with TRBJ1-2; 10 positions agree with TRBD1. Trimming took 2 bases from V and 2 from J; bases not matched to a gene: 2. This CDR3 spans 15 amino acids. The germline V gene encodes CDR1 MNHEY and CDR2 SVGAGI.

The chain has TRBV18 and TRBJ2-1; D gene unclear. The CDR3 sequence is 12 residues long. Germline lookup yields CDR1 KGHSH and CDR2 LQKENI. Trimming shortened V by 3 bases and J by 9 bases, and 9 bases separated the two germline ends. The CDR3 DNA reads TGTGCCAGCTCACCGGCAGCTATTGAGCAGTTCTTC. It is translated as CASSPAAIEQFF.

This chain links TRBV9 with TRBJ1-3; the match to TRBD1 covers 8 bases. This CDR3 has 16 amino acids. The V segment lost 2 bases and the J segment 4 bases; nucleotides outside the gene matches: 8. Per the germline V gene, CDR1 is SGDLS and CDR2 is YYNGEE. Here the CDR3 DNA reads TGTGCCAGCAGCGTCGGGCGGACAGGGTCCGGAAACACCATATATTTT. It codes for CASSVGRTGSGNTIYF.

The rearrangement links TRBV19 to TRBJ1-1; the match to TRBD1 covers 9 bases. V dropped 10 bases and J dropped 1; count of bases not matched to a gene: 10. This CDR3 contains 15 residues. Per the germline V gene, CDR1 is LNHDA and CDR2 is SQIVND (reference sequence). The CDR3, as DNA: TGTGCCACCCTACAGGGGGCTCGGGGGAACACTGAAGCTTTCTTT. This gives the protein CATLQGARGNTEAFF.

V is TRBV9 and J is TRBJ2-5, with 10 nucleotides matching TRBD2. The CDR3 sequence is 17 residues long. Per germline, CDR1 SGDLS and CDR2 YYNGEE. J was trimmed by 5 bases and V by 0 bases; bases with no gene match: 10. CDR3 nucleotides: TGTGCCAGCAGCGTAGCCCCCTCGGGAGCGGGGGGGGAGACCCAGTACTTC. Translating it yields CASSVAPSGAGGETQYF.